The T cell receptor beta chain under discussion was sequenced for a study of blood T cell repertoires in COVID-19. In the study overall: There were acute and convalescent COVID-19 samples, and they came from the United States, Italy and Spain.

Authors' analysis steps: By means of reference gene primer amplification, nucleated cell counts were estimated. Clones were read by immunoSEQ multiplex PCR, and TCRdb kept only the in-frame ones, dropping some. D and trimming were read from the DNA, whereas the V and J calls and clone size are those reported in that table. This table holds roughly 79,000 clones, roughly 90% found once. The CDR3 totals 17 residues. Trimming at V came to 0 bases and at J to 4 bases, leaving 15 bases not matched to a gene. Germline V gene sequence: CDR1 SQVTM, CDR2 ANQGSEA. Specimen: peripheral blood. The sequence derives from a man aged 45-65 years with active COVID-19. This rearrangement joins TRBV29-1 to TRBJ2-7; TRBD1 aligns across 7 bases. The CDR3: CSVEDGRPGQVGYEQYF. The CDR3 nucleotides read TGCAGCGTTGAAGATGGCCGCCCCGGACAGGTCGGATACGAGCAGTACTTC.